The 10 T cell receptor beta chains reported below all come from one sample, sequenced in a study of T cells in Graves' hyperthyroidism and ophthalmopathy. The source material, RNA transcripts, was used to amplify TCR beta CDR3 regions. The HTBI primer set drove a first-round RT-PCR of the TCR CDR3. TCRdb re-called the multiplex PCR reads through MiXCR, storing one row per CDR3 protein. Altogether some 350,000 distinct CDR3 sequences are present, roughly an eighth being singletons, with the ten largest covering 34%. Sequenced sample: blood. All receptors derive from a woman in her 40s with Graves' ophthalmopathy.

This clonotype has only a few counts. The rearrangement uses TRBV20-1 and TRBJ2-1, with 9 bases matching TRBD2. V shed 5 bases and J 6 bases; nucleotides not matched to a gene: 11. Germline V gene data show CDR1 as DFQATT and CDR2 as SNEGSKA (reference sequence). The CDR3 is 15 amino acids. The CDR3 sequence is CSAPPTGTSPNEQFF. The DNA for the CDR3 is TGCAGTGCTCCTCCCACCGGGACTAGCCCCAATGAGCAGTTCTTC.

Ten or more counts support this clonotype. The V and J genes are TRBV28 and TRBJ2-5; TRBD1 matches at 8 bases. V trimming: 5 bases; J trimming: 4 bases; junction bases outside the gene matches: 9. There are 15 residues in the CDR3. The germline CDR1 and CDR2 sequences are MDHEN and SYDVKM. In DNA, the CDR3 is TGTGCCAGCAGTACCGTTCAGGGGGCTGGAGAGACCCAGTACTTC. Its translation is CASSTVQGAGETQYF.

The chain joins TRBV12-3 or TRBV12-4 to TRBJ2-3; the match to TRBD2 covers 10 bases. This CDR3 is 16 amino acids long. J gave up 6 bases and V 5 bases, and 11 bases lay outside the gene matches. CDR3 nucleotide sequence: TGTGCCAGCAGTATACTTAATAGCGGGAGGTGGGATACGCAGTATTTT. It yields the protein CASSILNSGRWDTQYF.

The sample holds many counts of this clonotype. The genes are TRBV20-1 and TRBJ2-7, with TRBD2 identical over 8 bases. The V gene's germline CDR1 is DFQATT and CDR2 SNEGSKA (reference sequence). The CDR3 sequence is 14 residues long. The trim removed 4 bases at V and 1 base at J, leaving 6 bases unmatched. CDR3 in DNA: TGCAGTGCTAAGGAAACTAGCGGTTCCTACGAGCAGTACTTC. Protein product: CSAKETSGSYEQYF.

This clonotype has a count of ten or more. The chain links TRBV12-3 or TRBV12-4 to TRBJ2-1, with TRBD2 matching over 10 bases. This CDR3 has 16 residues. V shed 6 bases and J 4 bases; nucleotides not matched to a gene: 9. CDR3 sequence: CASRITSGGGYNEQFF. The CDR3, as DNA: TGTGCCAGCAGGATTACAAGCGGGGGGGGTTACAATGAGCAGTTCTTC.

This clonotype was observed at least ten times. The chain links TRBV14 to TRBJ2-2; D not certain. The germline gives CDR1 SGHDN, CDR2 FVKESK. Trimming cost V 1 base and J 4 bases, with 13 bases left between them. The CDR3 sequence is 16 residues long. CDR3 residues: CASSQAFGRLTGELFF. CDR3 coding DNA: TGTGCCAGCAGCCAAGCTTTTGGCAGACTCACCGGGGAGCTGTTTTTT. Full variable domain (rest looked up from reference TRBV14 and TRBJ2-2): EAGVTQFPSHSVIEKGQTVTLRCDPISGHDNLYWYRRVMGKEIKFLLHFVKESKQDESGMPNNRFLAERTGGTYSTLKVQPAELEDSGVYFCASSQAFGRLTGELFFGEGSRLTVL.

This clonotype was counted only a few times. V gene TRBV18 combines with J gene TRBJ2-1; D remains unclear. Trimming pared 6 bases from V and 0 bases from J, leaving 12 bases between. The CDR3 totals 15 residues. The germline V gene has CDR1 KGHSH and CDR2 LQKENI. The CDR3 protein is CASSPLQSSYNEQFF. For the CDR3, the DNA is TGTGCCAGCTCCCCCTTACAGAGCTCCTACAATGAGCAGTTCTTC.

V usage is TRBV19 and J usage is TRBJ1-2, with TRBD1 identical over 8 bases. Germline loops: CDR1 LNHDA, CDR2 SQIVND (reference sequence). The CDR3 is 15 residues long. Trimming removed 7 bases from V and 0 bases from J; junction bases left unmatched: 7. The CDR3 sequence: CASTAGTGTNYGYTF. The DNA for the CDR3 is TGTGCCAGTACCGCTGGGACAGGCACTAACTATGGCTACACCTTC.

This clonotype was detected many times. The chain joins TRBV2 to TRBJ2-5; TRBD2 aligns across 12 bases. V shed 6 bases and J 5 bases; nucleotides not matched to a gene: 10. The germline gives CDR1 SNHLY, CDR2 FYNNEI. This CDR3 contains 16 residues. The CDR3 nucleotides are TGTGCCAGCAGCCAACAGACTAGCGGGGGTGGGGAGACCCAGTACTTC. Translation gives CASSQQTSGGGETQYF.

Regarding this clonotype: This could be a read error, since a much larger clone is one nucleotide away. V gene TRBV27 combines with J gene TRBJ2-3; D is undetermined. The CDR3 runs 15 residues. Germline V CDR1 and CDR2: MNHEY, SMNVEV (reference sequence). CDR3 nucleotides: TGTGCCAGCAGTTCTACGGGCGAGATAACAGATACACAGTATTTT. As protein: CASSSTGEITDTQYF.